These 15 T cell receptor beta chains originate from one sample sequenced in a study of control samples from healthy donors and cancer patients. The assay was immunoSEQ multiplex PCR, and TCRdb's table has in-frame clones only and misses some. The table includes 90,000 to 150,000 clones, roughly 92% detected once. The specimen was blood. The receptors shown here come from a woman in her late teens or twenties in good health.

The CDR3 DNA reads as TGTGCCAGCAGTCACTACAGGGGTAGAGATTCACCCCTCCACTTT. It specifies CASSHYRGRDSPLHF. The chain has TRBV27 and TRBJ1-6; 7 bases fit TRBD1. CDR3 length equals 15 residues. J gave up 8 bases and V 5 bases, and 9 bases lay outside the gene matches. Per germline, CDR1 MNHEY and CDR2 SMNVEV (reference sequence).

The chain combines TRBV18 with TRBJ2-5; D is tentatively TRBD1 or TRBD2 (6 bases each). V was clipped by 7 bases and J by 3 bases, with 12 bases between them. The V gene's germline CDR1 is KGHSH and CDR2 LQKENI. The CDR3 has 13 residues. This chain's CDR3 is CASLRRGEETQYF. CDR3 bases: TGTGCCAGCTTAAGAAGGGGGGAAGAGACCCAGTACTTC.

The chain employs TRBV6-1 and TRBJ2-7, with 8 bases matching TRBD1. CDR1 is MNHNS and CDR2 is SASEGT in the germline V gene. V lost 2 bases and J lost 4; bases outside the gene matches: 7. The CDR3 has 15 residues. CDR3 sequence: CASSEITGGVYEQYF. The CDR3 coding sequence is TGTGCCAGCAGTGAAATTACAGGGGGAGTGTACGAGCAGTACTTC.

This clone appeared once. The chain links TRBV27 to TRBJ2-2; no definite D call. The V gene lost 5 bases and the J gene lost 1 base, with 5 bases spanning the gap. This CDR3 comprises 13 residues. Germline-derived CDR1 and CDR2 are MNHEY and SMNVEV (reference sequence). As DNA, the CDR3 is TGTGCCAGCAGTCGGATGAACACCGGGGAGCTGTTTTTT. This codes for CASSRMNTGELFF.

The chain carries TRBV24-1 and TRBJ1-2, with D unresolved. The CDR3 consists of 12 residues. Trimming took off 5 bases at V and 6 bases at J, with 9 bases between the two ends. CDR1 KGHDR and CDR2 SFDVKD come from the germline V gene. The CDR3, as DNA: TGTGCCACCAGTGCCGGCAGTCATGGCTACACCTTC. Encoded protein: CATSAGSHGYTF.

This chain uses TRBV21-1 with TRBJ2-1; TRBD2 is taken as the D call from the table, unchecked against the DNA. TRBV21-1 represents a pseudogene. The CDR3 loop spans 14 amino acids. Written as DNA, the CDR3 is TGTGCCAGCAGCCACCGGGTTCGTATACTTGAGCAGTTCTTC. It specifies CASSHRVRILEQFF.

V gene TRBV27 combines with J gene TRBJ2-7; D possibly matches TRBD1 or TRBD2 (7 bases each). Trimming shortened V by 5 bases and J by 3 bases, and 17 bases separated the two germline ends. The germline CDR1 and CDR2 sequences are MNHEY and SMNVEV (reference sequence). The length of the CDR3 is 15 residues. The chain's CDR3 is CASSDQGGALYEQYF. CDR3 sequence (DNA): TGTGCCAGCAGTGACCAGGGGGGGGCACTCTACGAGCAGTACTTC.

This chain uses TRBV7-6 with TRBJ2-7; 9 nucleotides line up with TRBD1. The CDR3 runs to 14 residues. Germline V CDR1 and CDR2: SGHVS, FNYEAQ. V trimming: 2 bases; J trimming: 3 bases; junction bases outside the gene matches: 2. The CDR3 protein is CASSLRQGDYEQYF. The CDR3 nucleotides are TGTGCCAGCAGCTTACGACAGGGGGACTACGAGCAGTACTTC. Combining the CDR3 with reference TRBV7-6 and TRBJ2-7 gives the whole variable domain GAGVSQSPRYKVTKRGQDVALRCDPISGHVSLYWYRQALGQGPEFLTYFNYEAQQDKSGLPNDRFSAERPEGSISTLTIQRTEQRDSAMYRCASSLRQGDYEQYFGPGTRLTVT.

This clone appeared a single time. The rearrangement joins TRBV12-5 to TRBJ1-1; maybe TRBD1 (6 bases). V shed 0 bases and J shed 0 bases, with 14 bases lying between them. From germline, CDR1 is LGHNT and CDR2 FRNRAP. This CDR3 contains 17 residues. The DNA of the CDR3 is TGTGCTAGTGGTTTGGTTCAGGGGCCAATCATGAACACTGAAGCTTTCTTT. Translated, it gives CASGLVQGPIMNTEAFF. The full variable domain, rest sourced from reference TRBV12-5 and TRBJ1-1, is DARVTQTPRHKVTEMGQEVTMRCQPILGHNTVFWYRQTMMQGLELLAYFRNRAPLDDSGMPKDRFSAEMPDATLATLKIQPSEPRDSAVYFCASGLVQGPIMNTEAFFGQGTRLTVV.

The chain has TRBV2 and TRBJ1-5; D not certain. There are 13 residues in the CDR3. Trimming took 5 bases from V and 9 from J, leaving 14 bases between them. Germline V CDR1 and CDR2: SNHLY, FYNNEI. The CDR3 loop reads CASSTSKGRPQHF. The DNA of the CDR3 is TGTGCCAGCAGTACATCAAAGGGAAGGCCCCAGCATTTT.

V is TRBV6-2 or TRBV6-3 and J is TRBJ1-1; possibly TRBD1 for D (5 bases). V was clipped by 2 bases and J by 8 bases, with 12 bases between them. CDR3 length equals 13 residues. Germline CDR1 reads MNHEY; CDR2 reads SVGEGT. The CDR3 DNA sequence: TGTGCCAGCAGTTACAACCGGGGGTCGGAAGCTTTCTTT. It specifies CASSYNRGSEAFF.

The genes are TRBV2 and TRBJ2-3; D unresolved. This CDR3 contains 15 residues. Trimming took off 5 bases at V and 1 base at J, with 13 bases between the two ends. The germline V gene has CDR1 SNHLY and CDR2 FYNNEI. The CDR3 DNA reads TGTGCCAGCAGTCCTCTTGAAGGTGGCACAGATACGCAGTATTTT. Residues: CASSPLEGGTDTQYF.

The chain links TRBV14 to TRBJ1-1, with 7 positions matching TRBD1. This CDR3 spans 15 amino acids. Germline V gene sequence: CDR1 SGHDN, CDR2 FVKESK. V shed 5 bases and J 7 bases; nucleotides not matched to a gene: 13. The CDR3 loop is CASSARDSRLSEAFF. CDR3 sequence (DNA): TGTGCCAGCAGCGCACGGGACAGCCGGTTGAGTGAAGCTTTCTTT.

The chain combines TRBV4-1 with TRBJ1-3; D is uncertain. The V and J ends lost 0 bases and 0 bases respectively, with 12 bases between them. Germline V CDR1 and CDR2: MGHRA, YSYEKL. The CDR3 is 17 residues long. CDR3: CASSQEGPRPSGNTIYF. The DNA for the CDR3 is TGCGCCAGCAGCCAAGAAGGACCCCGGCCCTCTGGAAACACCATATATTTT.

This chain uses TRBV18 with TRBJ1-6; no clear D gene. In germline, CDR1 is KGHSH, CDR2 LQKENI. The length of the CDR3 is 13 residues. V was shortened by 5 bases and J by 8 bases, with 10 bases between the two germline ends. CDR3 in DNA: TGTGCCAGCTCAGGGCTGAGTGATTCACCCCTCCACTTT. This translates into CASSGLSDSPLHF.